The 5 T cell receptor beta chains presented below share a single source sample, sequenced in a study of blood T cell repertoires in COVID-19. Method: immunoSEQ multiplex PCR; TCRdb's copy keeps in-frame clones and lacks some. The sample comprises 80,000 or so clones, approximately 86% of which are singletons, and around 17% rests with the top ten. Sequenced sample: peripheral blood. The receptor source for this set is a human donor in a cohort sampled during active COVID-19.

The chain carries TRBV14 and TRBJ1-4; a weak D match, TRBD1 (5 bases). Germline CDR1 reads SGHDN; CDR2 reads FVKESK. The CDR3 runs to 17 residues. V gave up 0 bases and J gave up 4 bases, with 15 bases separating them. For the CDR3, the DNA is TGTGCCAGCAGCCAAGATCCGGCAGGGCGGCTTAATGAAAAACTGTTTTTT. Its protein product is CASSQDPAGRLNEKLFF. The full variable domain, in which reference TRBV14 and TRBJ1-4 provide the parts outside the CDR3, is EAGVTQFPSHSVIEKGQTVTLRCDPISGHDNLYWYRRVMGKEIKFLLHFVKESKQDESGMPNNRFLAERTGGTYSTLKVQPAELEDSGVYFCASSQDPAGRLNEKLFFGSGTQLSVL.

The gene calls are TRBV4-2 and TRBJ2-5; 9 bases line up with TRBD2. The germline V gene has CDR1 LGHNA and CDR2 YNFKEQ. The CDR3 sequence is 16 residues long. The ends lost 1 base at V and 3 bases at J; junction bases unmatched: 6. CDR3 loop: CASSQVLAGIKETQYF. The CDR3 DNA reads TGTGCCAGCAGCCAAGTCCTAGCGGGGATAAAAGAGACCCAGTACTTC.

The CDR3 DNA sequence: TGTGCCAGCAGCTACGGACAGGGGAAAGAGACCCAGTACTTC. It is translated as CASSYGQGKETQYF. This chain uses TRBV14 with TRBJ2-5, with 9 bases lining up with TRBD1. V lost 5 bases to trimming and J lost 3 bases; unmatched junction nucleotides: 4. Germline values: CDR1 SGHDN, CDR2 FVKESK. This CDR3 region has 14 residues.

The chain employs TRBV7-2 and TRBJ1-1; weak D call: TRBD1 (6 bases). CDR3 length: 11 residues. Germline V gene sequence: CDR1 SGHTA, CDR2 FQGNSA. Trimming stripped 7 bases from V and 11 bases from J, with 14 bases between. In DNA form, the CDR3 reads TGTGCCAGCACCACAGGGTCCGTCGCTTTCTTT. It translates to CASTTGSVAFF.

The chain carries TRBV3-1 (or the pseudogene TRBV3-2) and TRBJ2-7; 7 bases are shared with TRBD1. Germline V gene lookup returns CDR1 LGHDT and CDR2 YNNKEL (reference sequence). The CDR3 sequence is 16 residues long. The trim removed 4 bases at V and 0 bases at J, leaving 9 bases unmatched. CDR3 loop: CASSPPGTVSSYEQYF. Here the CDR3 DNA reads TGTGCCAGCAGCCCCCCAGGGACAGTTTCCTCCTACGAGCAGTACTTC.